The 31 T cell receptor beta chains below come from one sample, sequenced in a study of blood T cells in healthy people across ages. For the second PCR, which ran for 7 to 11 cycles, a sample-barcoded 5' primer and a J-beta primer mix were used. MiXCR was run by TCRdb on the 5' RACE reads, yielding one entry per CDR3 protein. The table records about 400,000 distinct CDR3 sequences, over 45% of them present only once. The specimen sequenced was blood. The receptors come from a man between 60 and 75 years old in good health.

This clonotype has only a few counts. This may be a read error, as it is one base from a much larger clone. The chain uses TRBV2 and TRBJ2-1; D unresolved. The CDR3 is 14 residues long. Germline CDR1 reads SNHLY; CDR2 reads FYNNEI. This CDR3 reads CAGSLGGSYNEQFF. CDR3 nucleotide sequence: TGTGCCGGCAGTTTGGGCGGATCCTACAATGAGCAGTTCTTC. Together with reference TRBV2 and TRBJ2-1, the CDR3 gives the full variable domain: EPEVTQTPSHQVTQMGQEVILRCVPISNHLYFYWYRQILGQKVEFLVSFYNNEISEKSEIFDDQFSVERPDGSNFTLKIRSTKLEDSAMYFCAGSLGGSYNEQFFGPGTRLTVL.

This chain's CDR3 is CSAPSSYGYTF. DNA for the CDR3: TGCAGTGCTCCCTCAAGTTATGGCTACACCTTC. This rearrangement joins TRBV20-1 to TRBJ1-2; unclear D gene. Germline values: CDR1 DFQATT, CDR2 SNEGSKA (reference sequence). The CDR3 covers 11 residues. The V end was cut by 5 bases, the J end by 5 bases, with 9 bases between.

This clonotype was recorded only once. This chain joins TRBV5-1 and TRBJ1-2; 9 nucleotides agree with TRBD1. CDR1 SGHRS and CDR2 YFSETQ come from the germline V gene. CDR3 length: 17 amino acids. The junction had 14 bases not matched to a gene; V was cut back by 1 base and J by 7 bases. CDR3 sequence (DNA): TGCGCCAGCAGCTTGTTATCGGGACAGGGATCATTCCGTGGCTACACCTTC. Translated, it gives CASSLLSGQGSFRGYTF.

This chain connects TRBV20-1 to TRBJ1-1; 7 nucleotides line up with TRBD1. With V trimmed by 1 base and J by 0 bases, 11 bases remained unmatched. The germline CDR1 and CDR2 sequences are DFQATT and SNEGSKA (reference sequence). There are 17 residues in the CDR3. The CDR3 reads CSARAPLDRAVNTEAFF. CDR3 in DNA: TGCAGTGCTAGAGCCCCCCTCGACAGGGCGGTGAACACTGAAGCTTTCTTT.

The chain has TRBV6-6 and TRBJ1-2, with a possible D match to TRBD1 (5 bases). Trimming shortened V by 5 bases and J by 8 bases, and 21 bases separated the two germline ends. CDR3 size: 15 residues. The germline V gene encodes CDR1 MNHNY and CDR2 SVGAGI (reference sequence). The CDR3, as DNA: TGTGCCAGCAGTCCCACAGGACCCGGACCTTCCGGCTACACCTTC. This translates into CASSPTGPGPSGYTF.

The sample holds many counts of this clonotype. This chain connects TRBV20-1 to TRBJ2-3; 8 bases match TRBD2. J lost 1 base, V lost 4 bases, and 7 bases had no gene match. Germline-derived CDR1 and CDR2 are DFQATT and SNEGSKA (reference sequence). This CDR3 contains 15 residues. The CDR3 DNA reads as TGCAGTGCTATTCCCTGGCGGGAGGGCACAGATACGCAGTATTTT. It encodes CSAIPWREGTDTQYF.

The chain combines TRBV5-1 with TRBJ2-1; 11 nucleotides align to TRBD2. CDR1 and CDR2 from the germline V gene are SGHRS and YFSETQ. This CDR3 is built from 15 residues. Trimming removed 3 bases from V and 5 bases from J; junction bases left unmatched: 4. CDR3 in DNA: TGCGCCAGCAGCTCCGGGACTAGCGGACACAATGAGCAGTTCTTC. It codes for CASSSGTSGHNEQFF.

V and J are TRBV29-1 and TRBJ2-5, with D possibly TRBD1 on 5 matching bases. The DNA end favors TRBJ2-7, so the J call may be wrong. The CDR3 sequence is 13 residues long. CDR1 is SQVTM and CDR2 is ANQGSEA in the germline V gene. CDR3 in amino acids: CSVAPSGALEQYF. The CDR3 DNA reads TGCAGCGTTGCTCCCTCTGGGGCGCTCGAGCAGTACTTC.

This chain joins TRBV6-6 and TRBJ1-4; D remains ambiguous. Trimming cost V 2 bases and J 4 bases, with 5 bases left between them. Per germline, CDR1 MNHNY and CDR2 SVGAGI (reference sequence). The CDR3 extends over 13 amino acids. In nucleotides, the CDR3 is TGTGCCAGCAGTTACCTAGTTAATGAAAAACTGTTTTTT. This translates into CASSYLVNEKLFF.

Only a few counts were recorded for this clonotype. The genes are TRBV5-1 and TRBJ2-7; D unresolved. Trimming left V 0 bases short and J 5 bases short, with 6 bases between. CDR1 is SGHRS and CDR2 is YFSETQ in the germline V gene. This CDR3 region has 12 residues. CDR3 sequence reads: CASSLDTDEQYF. The CDR3 region has the DNA TGCGCCAGCAGCTTGGACACGGACGAGCAGTACTTC. Looking up the rest from reference TRBV5-1 and TRBJ2-7 gives the full variable domain: KAGVTQTPRYLIKTRGQQVTLSCSPISGHRSVSWYQQTPGQGLQFLFEYFSETQRNKGNFPGRFSGRQFSNSRSEMNVSTLELGDSALYLCASSLDTDEQYFGPGTRLTVT.

The V gene is TRBV2, the J gene TRBJ2-1; D ambiguous. The CDR3 is 14 residues long. The germline gives CDR1 SNHLY, CDR2 FYNNEI. V was shortened by 2 bases and J by 8 bases, with 13 bases between the two germline ends. CDR3 sequence (DNA): TGTGCCAGCAGTGAACAGGCGGCAACCGATGAGCAGTTCTTC. This encodes CASSEQAATDEQFF.

This clonotype appeared many times. The genes are TRBV20-1 and TRBJ2-3; weak D call: TRBD1 (5 bases). V lost 2 bases, J lost 7 bases, and 10 bases lay in between. Germline values: CDR1 DFQATT, CDR2 SNEGSKA (reference sequence). This CDR3 comprises 12 residues. The CDR3 reads CSARLGLNTQYF. In nucleotides, the CDR3 is TGCAGTGCTAGATTGGGGCTTAATACGCAGTATTTT.

Only one count was recorded for this clonotype. The genes are TRBV6-5 and TRBJ2-5; D uncertain. The ends were cut back, 2 bases at V and 0 bases at J, with 13 bases in the middle. This CDR3 contains 16 residues. Per germline, CDR1 MNHEY and CDR2 SVGAGI. Written as DNA, the CDR3 is TGTGCCAGCAGTTACCGGATGGAAAAGTACCAAGAGACCCAGTACTTC. It yields the protein CASSYRMEKYQETQYF.

The chain has TRBV9 and TRBJ1-2; weak D call: TRBD1 (6 bases). This CDR3 has 13 residues. Germline CDR1 SGDLS, CDR2 YYNGEE. V shed 4 bases and J shed 4 bases, with 11 bases lying between them. The CDR3 region is CASSPQGVYGYTF. The CDR3 DNA sequence: TGTGCCAGCAGCCCACAGGGTGTCTATGGCTACACCTTC.

This clonotype was counted between two and nine times. The chain joins TRBV11-2 to TRBJ2-5, with 8 bases fitting TRBD2. Germline CDR1 SGHAT, CDR2 FQNNGV. The CDR3 runs 15 residues. J lost 2 bases, V lost 5 bases, and 7 bases had no gene match. The CDR3 bases are TGTGCCAGCAGCCCAATCACGGGGGGGCAAGAGACCCAGTACTTC. Its translation is CASSPITGGQETQYF.

The rearrangement links TRBV3-1 to TRBJ2-3; 10 nucleotides agree with TRBD2. In germline, CDR1 is LGHDT, CDR2 YNNKEL (reference sequence). Trimming at V came to 0 bases and at J to 6 bases, leaving 6 bases not matched to a gene. The length of the CDR3 is 16 residues. CDR3: CASSQEAGGPFDTQYF. As DNA, the CDR3 is TGTGCCAGCAGCCAAGAAGCGGGGGGGCCATTCGATACGCAGTATTTT.

The gene calls are TRBV7-2 and TRBJ2-4; 8 bases agree with TRBD1. This CDR3 is built from 15 residues. With 4 bases clipped from V and 0 bases from J, the junction kept 2 bases outside the gene matches. The germline V gene has CDR1 SGHTA and CDR2 FQGNSA. In nucleotides, the CDR3 is TGTGCCAGCAGCTCAGGGGGCTTAGCCAAAAACATTCAGTACTTC. Translated, it gives CASSSGGLAKNIQYF.

This clonotype was detected only a few times. The chain recombines TRBV29-1 with TRBJ2-1, with a possible D match to TRBD2 (7 bases). The ends were cut back, 6 bases at V and 9 bases at J, with 21 bases in the middle. The CDR3 is made up of 14 amino acids. Germline CDR1 SQVTM, CDR2 ANQGSEA. CDR3 DNA: TGCAGCGTCGATACGGACAGATCGGGAGGTGAGCAGTTCTTC. Its protein product is CSVDTDRSGGEQFF.

CDR3 protein: CAWNGGGYEQYF. The CDR3 DNA sequence: TGTGCCTGGAACGGCGGGGGTTACGAGCAGTACTTC. The J gene is TRBJ2-7, the V gene TRBV30; 7 bases map to TRBD2. The J segment lost 4 bases and the V segment lost 4 bases, leaving 4 bases of the junction unmatched. The CDR3 totals 12 residues. In germline, CDR1 is GTSNPN, CDR2 SVGIG (reference sequence).

A single count supports this clonotype. CDR3 sequence: CASSQGLAGMETQYF. The DNA of the CDR3 is TGTGCCAGCAGCCAAGGACTAGCGGGAATGGAGACCCAGTACTTC. The genes are TRBV9 and TRBJ2-5; 12 bases align to TRBD2. CDR1 SGDLS and CDR2 YYNGEE come from the germline V gene. The CDR3 contains 15 residues. V lost 4 bases, J lost 5 bases, and 6 bases stayed unmatched.

This clonotype was counted only a few times. The gene calls are TRBV2 and TRBJ2-1; 7 bases are a match to TRBD2. The ends lost 0 bases at V and 10 bases at J; junction bases unmatched: 3. This CDR3 is 13 amino acids long. Germline-derived CDR1 and CDR2 are SNHLY and FYNNEI. In nucleotides, the CDR3 is TGTGCCAGCAGTGAAGCGCTAGCGGAGGAGCAGTTCTTC. It yields the protein CASSEALAEEQFF. The full variable domain, completed using reference TRBV2 and TRBJ2-1, is EPEVTQTPSHQVTQMGQEVILRCVPISNHLYFYWYRQILGQKVEFLVSFYNNEISEKSEIFDDQFSVERPDGSNFTLKIRSTKLEDSAMYFCASSEALAEEQFFGPGTRLTVL.

This chain connects TRBV7-2 to TRBJ1-2; TRBD1 is a possible D gene (5 bases). The ends were cut back, 7 bases at V and 6 bases at J, with 18 bases in the middle. CDR3 length: 14 residues. In germline, CDR1 is SGHTA, CDR2 FQGNSA. CDR3 bases: TGTGCCAGCACCACCCCGGCGGGGGGACATGGCTACACCTTC. Translated: CASTTPAGGHGYTF.

The rearrangement links TRBV4-2 to TRBJ2-3; D possibly uses TRBD1 or TRBD2 (5 bases each). CDR3 length: 17 residues. Between the trimmed V and J ends, which lost 2 bases and 6 bases, there was a span of 21 bases. Germline CDR1 and CDR2: LGHNA and YNFKEQ. CDR3 nucleotide sequence: TGTGCCAGCAGCCAAAATTCGGCATGGGACGGTTCGGATACGCAGTATTTT. It translates to CASSQNSAWDGSDTQYF.

The chain joins TRBV12-3 or TRBV12-4 to TRBJ2-3, with D tentatively TRBD2 (7 bases). This CDR3 has 15 residues. V lost 5 bases, J lost 2 bases, and 14 bases lay in between. CDR3 region: CASSPRGGYTDTQYF. As DNA, the CDR3 is TGTGCCAGCAGTCCTAGGGGGGGGTACACAGATACGCAGTATTTT.

This clonotype was observed many times. The chain employs TRBV28 and TRBJ2-7, with D perhaps TRBD1 (6 bases). The CDR3 is 15 amino acids. The germline V and J ends were trimmed by 0 bases and 3 bases, with 12 bases remaining between them. Germline values: CDR1 MDHEN, CDR2 SYDVKM. The CDR3 reads CASSLWGASGYEQYF. In nucleotides, the CDR3 is TGTGCCAGCAGTTTATGGGGGGCTAGTGGCTACGAGCAGTACTTC.

The CDR3 DNA is TGTGCCAGCTCACCACCGATAAGACAGGGGTTGGTGACCCAGTACTTC. As protein: CASSPPIRQGLVTQYF. This sequence joins TRBV18 and TRBJ2-5; 8 bases fit TRBD1. The germline V gene encodes CDR1 KGHSH and CDR2 LQKENI. This CDR3 comprises 16 residues. With V trimmed by 0 bases and J by 7 bases, 10 bases remained unmatched.

The chain has TRBV7-8 and TRBJ2-3; the D is unclear. CDR1 is SGHVS and CDR2 is FQNEAQ in the germline V gene. The CDR3 totals 15 residues. Deletions cut 5 bases from V and 2 bases from J, with 14 bases between. The CDR3 sequence is CASSPHRMPTDTQYF. The CDR3 DNA reads TGTGCCAGCAGCCCCCATCGTATGCCCACAGATACGCAGTATTTT.

This chain connects TRBV15 to TRBJ2-7; tentatively, D is TRBD1 (8 bases). The CDR3 spans 15 residues. Looked up from germline, CDR1 is LNHNV and CDR2 is YYDKDF (reference sequence). V gave up 4 bases and J gave up 4 bases, with 17 bases separating them. In DNA, the CDR3 is TGTGCCACCAGCACAAACAGGGGGGGACCTTACGAGCAGTACTTC. Its protein product is CATSTNRGGPYEQYF.

The rearrangement uses TRBV2 and TRBJ2-5; perhaps TRBD2 as D (5 bases). The germline V gene has CDR1 SNHLY and CDR2 FYNNEI. V was cut by 5 bases and J by 5 bases, with 15 bases left in between. The CDR3 has 14 amino acids. The CDR3 DNA follows: TGTGCCAGCAGTCCTGCCCCGAGGGTGGAGACCCAGTACTTC. Residues: CASSPAPRVETQYF.

The chain carries TRBV14 and TRBJ2-3; 11 bases fit TRBD2. The CDR3 runs 15 residues. CDR1 is SGHDN and CDR2 is FVKESK in the germline V gene. The V gene end was trimmed by 9 bases and the J gene end by 3 bases; junction bases not matched to a gene: 8. CDR3 DNA sequence: TGTGCCAGTTCATCACTAGCGGGGGCTACAGATACGCAGTATTTT. Encoded protein: CASSSLAGATDTQYF.

The chain carries TRBV20-1 and TRBJ2-5; D is undetermined. The CDR3 totals 13 residues. Germline V lookup: CDR1 DFQATT, CDR2 SNEGSKA (reference sequence). V lost 1 base and J 1 base, leaving 7 bases between the germline ends. The CDR3 nucleotides read TGCAGTGCTAGAGGGCCCCCCCAAGAGACCCAGTACTTC. Residues: CSARGPPQETQYF.